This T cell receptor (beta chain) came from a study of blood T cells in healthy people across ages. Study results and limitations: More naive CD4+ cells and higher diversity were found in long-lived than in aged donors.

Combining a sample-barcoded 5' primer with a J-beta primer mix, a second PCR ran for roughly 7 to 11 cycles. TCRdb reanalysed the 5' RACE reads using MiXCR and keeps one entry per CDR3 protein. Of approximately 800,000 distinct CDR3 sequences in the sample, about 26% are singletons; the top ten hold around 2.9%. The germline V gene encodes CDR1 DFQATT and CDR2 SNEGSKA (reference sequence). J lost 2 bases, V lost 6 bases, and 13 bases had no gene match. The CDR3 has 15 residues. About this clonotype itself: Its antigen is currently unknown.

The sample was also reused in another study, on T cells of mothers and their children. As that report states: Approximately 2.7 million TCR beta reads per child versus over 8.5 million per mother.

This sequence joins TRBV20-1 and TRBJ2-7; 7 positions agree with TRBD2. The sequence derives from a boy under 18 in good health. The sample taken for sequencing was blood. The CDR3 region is CSAAEGRGTPYEQYF. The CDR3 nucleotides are TGCAGTGCAGCTGAGGGGCGGGGGACCCCCTACGAGCAGTACTTC.